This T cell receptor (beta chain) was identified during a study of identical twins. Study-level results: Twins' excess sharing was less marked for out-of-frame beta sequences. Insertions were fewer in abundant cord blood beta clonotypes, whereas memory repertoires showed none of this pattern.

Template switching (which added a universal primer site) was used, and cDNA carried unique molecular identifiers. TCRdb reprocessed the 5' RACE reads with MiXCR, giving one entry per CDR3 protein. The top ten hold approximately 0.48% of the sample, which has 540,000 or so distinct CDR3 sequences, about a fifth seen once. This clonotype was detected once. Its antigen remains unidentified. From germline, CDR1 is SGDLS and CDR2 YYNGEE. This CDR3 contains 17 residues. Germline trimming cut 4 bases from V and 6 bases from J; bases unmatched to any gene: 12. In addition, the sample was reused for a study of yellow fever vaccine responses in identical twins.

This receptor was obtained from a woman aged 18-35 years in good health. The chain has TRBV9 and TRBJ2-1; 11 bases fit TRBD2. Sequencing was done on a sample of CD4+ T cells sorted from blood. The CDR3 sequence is CASSTPGLAGVRNEQFF. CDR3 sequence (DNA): TGTGCCAGCAGCACGCCAGGACTAGCGGGCGTTCGCAATGAGCAGTTCTTC.